One and the same sample provided the 29 T cell receptor beta chains below, sequenced in a study of cytomegalovirus exposure and HLA in healthy donors. Primers: 60 Vbeta forward and 13 Jbeta reverse. Assay used: immunoSEQ multiplex PCR; TCRdb lists only in-frame clones, some missing. The table has about 82,000 clones, around 77% seen once. Material: PBMCs. These receptors originate from a man aged 50 to 59 in good health and CMV-seronegative.

This chain joins TRBV19 and TRBJ1-2, with D hard to call. Trimming removed 10 bases from V and 6 bases from J, with 9 bases in between. Germline values: CDR1 LNHDA, CDR2 SQIVND (reference sequence). The CDR3 runs to 10 residues. The DNA for the CDR3 is TGTGCCACACTCTTAAATGGCTACACCTTC. It yields the protein CATLLNGYTF.

This clone was observed a handful of times. V usage is TRBV4-1 and J usage is TRBJ1-4; the D gene is possibly TRBD1 (5 bases). This CDR3 contains 14 residues. CDR1 and CDR2 from the germline V gene are MGHRA and YSYEKL. Trimming removed 4 bases from V and 5 bases from J, with 11 bases in between. The CDR3 sequence is CASSLRQTNEKLFF. The DNA for the CDR3 is TGCGCCAGCAGCCTTCGACAGACGAATGAAAAACTGTTTTTT.

This clone appeared a few times. The chain carries TRBV19 and TRBJ1-5; D is ambiguous. The CDR3 totals 15 residues. Germline V gives CDR1 LNHDA, CDR2 SQIVND (reference sequence). Trimming stripped 3 bases from V and 2 bases from J, with 11 bases between. CDR3 loop: CASSMRGTGNQPQHF. CDR3 sequence (DNA): TGTGCCAGTAGTATGCGGGGAACCGGCAATCAGCCCCAGCATTTT.

The chain carries TRBV5-5 and TRBJ1-1; a possible D gene is TRBD1 (6 bases). The CDR3 consists of 12 residues. Germline V gene sequence: CDR1 SGHKS, CDR2 YYEKEE (reference sequence). Trimming pared 0 bases from V and 7 bases from J, leaving 7 bases between. In DNA, the CDR3 is TGTGCCAGCAGCTTGGCCAGGGGTGAAGCTTTCTTT. Amino acid sequence: CASSLARGEAFF.

The V and J genes are TRBV9 and TRBJ1-1; D uncertain. Germline V gene lookup returns CDR1 SGDLS and CDR2 YYNGEE. V was shortened by 1 base and J by 1 base, with 8 bases between the two germline ends. The CDR3 runs 14 residues. The CDR3 coding sequence is TGTGCCAGCAGCGTAAACACAGCGAACACTGAAGCTTTCTTT. Its translation is CASSVNTANTEAFF.

The chain carries TRBV12-5 and TRBJ2-5, with D possibly TRBD1 on 6 matching bases. The CDR3 runs 13 residues. V was shortened by 3 bases and J by 3 bases, with 8 bases between the two germline ends. CDR1 is LGHNT and CDR2 is FRNRAP in the germline V gene. The CDR3 DNA reads as TGTGCTAGTGGTTTCTACAGGGAAGAGACCCAGTACTTC. Protein: CASGFYREETQYF.

This chain connects TRBV5-1 to TRBJ2-1; 11 bases align to TRBD2. Trimming cost V 4 bases and J 9 bases; bases outside gene matches: 9. Germline V gives CDR1 SGHRS, CDR2 YFSETQ. There are 15 residues in the CDR3. This CDR3 reads CASSITSGGSGEQFF. Written as DNA, the CDR3 is TGCGCCAGCAGCATTACTAGCGGGGGATCGGGTGAGCAGTTCTTC.

This clone was observed a few times. The chain combines TRBV4-1 with TRBJ1-6, with TRBD1 matching 9 bases. The CDR3 is 16 residues long. V was pared by 2 bases and J by 8 bases, with 7 bases of the junction left unmatched. From germline, CDR1 is MGHRA and CDR2 YSYEKL. The DNA for the CDR3 is TGCGCCAGCAGCCAAACGGGACAGGGAGTCGATTCACCCCTCCACTTT. Its translation is CASSQTGQGVDSPLHF.

J is TRBJ2-6 and V is TRBV18, with unresolved D. Germline V gene data show CDR1 as KGHSH and CDR2 as LQKENI. CDR3 length equals 14 residues. V lost 3 bases, J lost 2 bases, and 5 bases lay in between. The CDR3 loop reads CASSPPAGANVLTF. DNA for the CDR3: TGTGCCAGCTCACCCCCAGCTGGGGCCAACGTCCTGACTTTC. The variable domain in full, completed from reference TRBV18 and TRBJ2-6, reads NAGVMQNPRHLVRRRGQEARLRCSPMKGHSHVYWYRQLPEEGLKFMVYLQKENIIDESGMPKERFSAEFPKEGPSILRIQQVVRGDSAAYFCASSPPAGANVLTFGAGSRLTVL.

This chain uses TRBV7-2 with TRBJ2-7; 9 nucleotides agree with TRBD2. Trimming at V came to 5 bases and at J to 6 bases, leaving 11 bases not matched to a gene. The CDR3 length is 15 residues. The germline V gene encodes CDR1 SGHTA and CDR2 FQGNSA. CDR3 nucleotide sequence: TGTGCCAGCAGCGGTGCCTCTGCGGGGGGGCGCGAGCAGTACTTC. It translates to CASSGASAGGREQYF.

The chain is built from TRBV27 and TRBJ2-7; 7 nucleotides align to TRBD1. V lost 0 bases and J lost 12; bases outside the gene matches: 8. Per germline, CDR1 MNHEY and CDR2 SMNVEV (reference sequence). The CDR3 runs 13 residues. The CDR3 protein is CASSLSPEQGSYF. For the CDR3, the DNA is TGTGCCAGCAGTTTATCACCCGAACAGGGGTCGTACTTC.

The chain joins TRBV7-2 to TRBJ2-1, with TRBD2 identical over 12 bases. With V trimmed by 5 bases and J by 10 bases, 9 bases remained unmatched. This CDR3 has 15 residues. CDR1 and CDR2 from the germline V gene are SGHTA and FQGNSA. DNA for the CDR3: TGTGCCAGCAGCAACCTAGCGGGGGGGCCGGGAGAGCAGTTCTTC. Translation gives CASSNLAGGPGEQFF. Full variable domain (rest looked up from reference TRBV7-2 and TRBJ2-1): GAGVSQSPSNKVTEKGKDVELRCDPISGHTALYWYRQSLGQGLEFLIYFQGNSAPDKSGLPSDRFSAERTGGSVSTLTIQRTQQEDSAVYLCASSNLAGGPGEQFFGPGTRLTVL.

This clone has just a few counts. The chain is built from TRBV19 and TRBJ1-2; D gene ambiguous. V lost 7 bases and J 3 bases, leaving 18 bases between the germline ends. Germline values: CDR1 LNHDA, CDR2 SQIVND (reference sequence). The CDR3 spans 15 residues. DNA of the CDR3: TGTGCCAGTACCAGCATAGGAGGTGGGTACTATGGCTACACCTTC. It codes for CASTSIGGGYYGYTF.

V gene TRBV7-9 combines with J gene TRBJ2-7, with 8 positions matching TRBD2. The CDR3 is 15 residues long. CDR1 is SEHNR, CDR2 FQNEAQ, per germline (reference sequence). With V trimmed by 3 bases and J by 0 bases, 4 bases remained unmatched. The chain's CDR3 is CASSLDGGASYEQYF. Written as DNA, the CDR3 is TGTGCCAGCAGCTTGGACGGGGGGGCCTCCTACGAGCAGTACTTC.

This chain connects TRBV30 to TRBJ2-2; possibly TRBD2 for D (5 bases). V was pared by 3 bases and J by 6 bases, with 17 bases between. CDR1 is GTSNPN, CDR2 SVGIG, per germline (reference sequence). The CDR3 has 15 amino acids. Here the CDR3 DNA reads TGTGCCTGGAGCCGCGGACTCTCCGACGCCGGGGAGCTGTTTTTT. Its protein is CAWSRGLSDAGELFF.

For this clone: A junction end diverges from the germline sequence, so it may reflect a read error. The chain has TRBV7-9 and TRBJ2-7; D is unresolved. From germline, CDR1 is SEHNR and CDR2 FQNEAQ (reference sequence). This CDR3 has 11 residues. CDR3 sequence: CSSSSGYEQYF. The DNA of the CDR3 is TGTTCCAGCAGCTCCGGCTACGAGCAGTACTTC.

V and J are TRBV6-5 and TRBJ2-2; tentatively, D is TRBD1 (6 bases). There are 15 residues in the CDR3. Trimming pared 11 bases from V and 5 bases from J, leaving 21 bases between. Per the germline V gene, CDR1 is MNHEY and CDR2 is SVGAGI. The CDR3: CAAASGQRTTGELFF. CDR3 bases: TGTGCCGCCGCGAGTGGACAGAGGACTACCGGGGAGCTGTTTTTT.

Note on this clone: Other DNA sequences from this sample encode an identical CDR3 as well. V gene TRBV7-3 combines with J gene TRBJ1-1; no definite D call. The CDR3 consists of 12 residues. The germline gives CDR1 SGHTA, CDR2 FQGTGA. Trimming took 4 bases from V and 2 from J, leaving 5 bases between them. CDR3: CASSSRNTEAFF. The CDR3, as DNA: TGTGCCAGCAGCTCCAGAAACACTGAAGCTTTCTTT.

This clone was seen a few times. The V call is TRBV5-1, the J call TRBJ1-6; a possible D gene is TRBD1 (6 bases). The germline V gene has CDR1 SGHRS and CDR2 YFSETQ. The V and J ends lost 3 bases and 11 bases respectively, with 15 bases between them. CDR3 size: 14 residues. CDR3 protein: CASSSGQRQAPLHF. For the CDR3, the DNA is TGCGCCAGCAGCTCCGGACAGCGGCAGGCACCCCTCCACTTT.

The chain uses TRBV6-1 and TRBJ2-1; TRBD2 agrees at 8 bases. With V trimmed by 4 bases and J by 3 bases, 5 bases remained unmatched. Germline values: CDR1 MNHNS, CDR2 SASEGT. The CDR3 runs 15 residues. CDR3 amino acids: CASSAGGRSYNEQFF. CDR3 nucleotides: TGTGCCAGCAGTGCGGGGGGGCGGAGCTACAATGAGCAGTTCTTC.

This clone is deemed medium-sized (0.01 to 0.1%). The chain recombines TRBV6-1 with TRBJ1-2; 11 bases line up with TRBD1. Unmatched junction bases numbered 6, after V lost 7 bases and J lost 5 bases. The CDR3 extends over 14 amino acids. Per the germline V gene, CDR1 is MNHNS and CDR2 is SASEGT. The CDR3 sequence is CASTSGQGVYGYTF. The DNA for the CDR3 is TGTGCCAGCACGTCGGGACAGGGGGTTTATGGCTACACCTTC.

CDR3 loop: CASNGRVQETQYF. CDR3 in DNA: TGTGCCAGCAATGGCCGGGTCCAAGAGACCCAGTACTTC. This chain connects TRBV6-1 to TRBJ2-5; D gene ambiguous. Trimming shortened V by 7 bases and J by 1 base, and 10 bases separated the two germline ends. The CDR3 covers 13 residues. Germline CDR1 and CDR2: MNHNS and SASEGT.

The chain employs TRBV15 and TRBJ2-5; 9 positions agree with TRBD1. This CDR3 comprises 13 residues. The V and J ends lost 5 bases and 5 bases, in that order; junction bases with no gene match: 3. The germline CDR1 and CDR2 sequences are LNHNV and YYDKDF (reference sequence). The CDR3 coding sequence is TGTGCCACCAGCGGGACAGGGAGGGAGACCCAGTACTTC. Amino acids: CATSGTGRETQYF.

The V call is TRBV10-1, the J call TRBJ1-5; D might be TRBD1 (5 bases). The CDR3 covers 15 residues. The V gene's germline CDR1 is WNHNN and CDR2 SYGVQD (reference sequence). V was cut by 2 bases and J by 1 base, with 9 bases left in between. The CDR3, as DNA: TGCGCCAGCAGTGAGCCGACAGTAAGCAATCAGCCCCAGCATTTT. This encodes CASSEPTVSNQPQHF.

The rearrangement joins TRBV5-5 to TRBJ1-2; tentative D call: TRBD1 (6 bases). From germline, CDR1 is SGHKS and CDR2 YYEKEE (reference sequence). The CDR3 runs 15 residues. V was cut by 0 bases and J by 3 bases, with 12 bases left in between. The CDR3 nucleotides read TGTGCCAGCAGCTTGGCCTCAACAGGGCACTATGGCTACACCTTC. Protein: CASSLASTGHYGYTF.

DNA for the CDR3: TGTGCCAGCAGCTTAGGGGAGGGTTGGGGGACCCAGTACTTC. It yields the protein CASSLGEGWGTQYF. The chain employs TRBV11-2 and TRBJ2-5, with 7 bases aligning to TRBD2. The V gene's germline CDR1 is SGHAT and CDR2 FQNNGV. V shed 1 base, J shed 7 bases, and the junction held 6 bases outside the gene matches. The CDR3 is 14 amino acids.

Details on this clone: The junction does not match germline at one end; this may be a read error. CDR3 coding DNA: TGTTCCAGCAGCTTAATCGGCAATGAGCAGTTCTTC. Amino acids: CSSSLIGNEQFF. The chain carries TRBV7-9 and TRBJ2-1; D is unclear. The CDR3 is 12 residues long. CDR1 is SEHNR, CDR2 FQNEAQ, per germline (reference sequence).

The rearrangement joins TRBV5-1 to TRBJ2-5; possible D gene TRBD2, 5 bases. In germline, CDR1 is SGHRS, CDR2 YFSETQ. Trimming stripped 4 bases from V and 3 bases from J, with 13 bases between. The CDR3 consists of 14 residues. CDR3 nucleotide sequence: TGCGCCAGCAGCGACGGAGGCAAGAAAGAGACCCAGTACTTC. Protein sequence: CASSDGGKKETQYF.

The CDR3 spells CATSRGLAGGLGTDTQYF. DNA of the CDR3: TGTGCCACCAGCAGAGGACTAGCGGGGGGACTAGGGACAGATACGCAGTATTTT. The rearrangement joins TRBV15 to TRBJ2-3; 13 nucleotides agree with TRBD2. V shed 1 base, J shed 3 bases, and the junction held 7 bases outside the gene matches. Germline-derived CDR1 and CDR2 are LNHNV and YYDKDF (reference sequence). The CDR3 has 18 residues.